The 18 T cell receptor beta chains reported below all come from one sample, sequenced in a study of sequential checkpoint blockade in melanoma (dated by TCRdb to between 2018 and 2021). The treatment or condition label, read with the paper, signifies: randomized to nivolumab then ipilimumab (arm A) or the reverse (arm B). Library construction relied on the immunoSEQ multiplex PCR assay. TCRdb limited this immuneACCESS table to in-frame rearrangements with V and J called. A share of clones is missing; checked studies link under half to unresolved V genes, and the rest is unexplained. This sample holds approximately 13,000 clones; 74% were observed only once. The top ten clonotypes cover 20% to 30% of the sample. The material was CD8+ T cells sorted from blood (inferred from file names), obtained from a patient given nivolumab and ipilimumab in sequence. These receptors were collected from a human donor with melanoma.

CDR3 amino acids: CSPRLGTYNEQFF. The DNA of the CDR3 is TGCAGCCCAAGGCTAGGTACCTACAATGAGCAGTTCTTC. The rearrangement joins TRBV29-1 to TRBJ2-1; D is uncertain. This CDR3 is 13 amino acids long. Trimming shortened V by 8 bases and J by 2 bases, and 13 bases separated the two germline ends. Germline CDR1 reads SQVTM; CDR2 reads ANQGSEA.

V is TRBV30 and J is TRBJ2-1; 10 positions agree with TRBD1. The germline V gene encodes CDR1 GTSNPN and CDR2 SVGIG (reference sequence). V was clipped by 6 bases and J by 5 bases; unmatched bases: 10. The CDR3 contains 15 residues. The CDR3 DNA is TGTGCCTGTTGGGCCCCGGGACAGGGGAACAATGAGCAGTTCTTC. It translates to CACWAPGQGNNEQFF.

The rearrangement uses TRBV19 and TRBJ2-1; TRBD1 aligns across 10 bases. V dropped 4 bases and J dropped 8; count of bases not matched to a gene: 5. The CDR3 totals 14 residues. From germline, CDR1 is LNHDA and CDR2 SQIVND (reference sequence). CDR3 DNA sequence: TGTGCCAGTAGTACAAGGACAGGGGGATATGAGCAGTTCTTC. Residues: CASSTRTGGYEQFF.

This clone was found once. The rearrangement uses TRBV12-5 and TRBJ2-7; 7 bases map to TRBD2. CDR3 length: 16 amino acids. Germline V gene lookup returns CDR1 LGHNT and CDR2 FRNRAP. V was clipped by 1 base and J by 0 bases; unmatched bases: 6. The CDR3 spells CASGLGGVAGSYEQYV. The CDR3, as DNA: TGTGCTAGTGGTTTGGGCGGGGTAGCGGGCTCCTACGAGCAGTACGTC.

The chain employs TRBV5-5 and TRBJ2-5; 7 bases are shared with TRBD1. J was trimmed by 2 bases and V by 3 bases; bases with no gene match: 10. This CDR3 has 16 residues. Germline CDR1 and CDR2: SGHKS and YYEKEE (reference sequence). CDR3 in amino acids: CASSWDRIMGQETQYF. The CDR3 bases are TGTGCCAGCAGCTGGGACAGAATCATGGGACAAGAGACCCAGTACTTC.

The gene calls are TRBV5-6 and TRBJ2-5, with a tentative D call TRBD2 (6 bases). V dropped 2 bases and J dropped 4 bases, with 12 bases sitting between them. Germline lookup yields CDR1 SGHDT and CDR2 YYEEEE. CDR3 length equals 14 residues. The CDR3 sequence is CASSFWGGGETQYF. CDR3 coding DNA: TGTGCCAGCAGCTTCTGGGGAGGCGGAGAGACCCAGTACTTC. The variable domain in full, with the rest retrieved from reference TRBV5-6 and TRBJ2-5, is DAGVTQSPTHLIKTRGQQVTLRCSPKSGHDTVSWYQQALGQGPQFIFQYYEEEERQRGNFPDRFSGHQFPNYSSELNVNALLLGDSALYLCASSFWGGGETQYFGPGTRLLVL.

The V call is TRBV5-6, the J call TRBJ2-7; the match to TRBD1 covers 8 bases. V dropped 1 base and J dropped 2; count of bases not matched to a gene: 2. The CDR3 runs 14 residues. Germline values: CDR1 SGHDT, CDR2 YYEEEE. The CDR3 DNA reads TGTGCCAGCAGCTTGCGGGACAGGCCCTACGAGCAGTACTTC. This translates into CASSLRDRPYEQYF.

The rearrangement uses TRBV25-1 and TRBJ2-2, with a weak D call TRBD2 (5 bases). V was pared by 4 bases and J by 8 bases, with 14 bases between. The CDR3 is 14 residues long. Germline V gene lookup returns CDR1 MGHDK and CDR2 SYGVNS. As DNA, the CDR3 is TGTGCCAGCAGTGGGGTCGGGGAGTCTGGGGAGCTGTTTTTT. Encoded protein: CASSGVGESGELFF. The variable domain in full, completed from reference TRBV25-1 and TRBJ2-2, reads EADIYQTPRYLVIGTGKKITLECSQTMGHDKMYWYQQDPGMELHLIHYSYGVNSTEKGDLSSESTVSRIRTEHFPLTLESARPSHTSQYLCASSGVGESGELFFGEGSRLTVL.

About this clone: The junction and the germline gene differ at one end; a read error may be behind it. The gene calls are TRBV5-1 and TRBJ2-4, with D unresolved. Germline CDR1 SGHRS, CDR2 YFSETQ. The CDR3 covers 12 residues. The CDR3 is CASSSTQNIQYF. CDR3 coding DNA: TGTGCCAGCAGCTCGACTCAAAACATTCAGTACTTC.

This clone came up a few times. The chain links TRBV10-1 to TRBJ1-1; 10 bases line up with TRBD1. Germline V gene data show CDR1 as WNHNN and CDR2 as SYGVQD (reference sequence). The CDR3 covers 13 residues. V trimming: 6 bases; J trimming: 5 bases; junction bases outside the gene matches: 3. Here the CDR3 reads CASSGTGDTEAFF. In DNA, the CDR3 is TGCGCCAGCAGCGGGACAGGGGATACTGAAGCTTTCTTT.

V and J are TRBV5-8 and TRBJ1-5; D is uncertain. The CDR3 is 14 amino acids. V was pared by 2 bases and J by 3 bases, with 9 bases between. CDR1 and CDR2 from the germline V gene are SGHTS and YDEGEE. The CDR3 region has the DNA TGTGCCAGCAGCTTAGGAGGTTTCAATCAGCCCCAGCATTTT. It translates to CASSLGGFNQPQHF. The complete variable domain, with remaining parts taken from reference TRBV5-8 and TRBJ1-5, reads EAGVTQSPTHLIKTRGQQATLRCSPISGHTSVYWYQQALGLGLQFLLWYDEGEERNRGNFPPRFSGRQFPNYSSELNVNALELEDSALYLCASSLGGFNQPQHFGDGTRLSIL.

This chain links TRBV7-9 with TRBJ2-3, with D tentatively TRBD2 (6 bases). This CDR3 comprises 14 residues. Trimming left V 3 bases short and J 5 bases short, with 12 bases between. Looked up from germline, CDR1 is SEHNR and CDR2 is FQNEAQ (reference sequence). The CDR3 loop is CASSFSGGGDTQYF. The CDR3 nucleotides are TGTGCCAGCAGCTTCTCCGGGGGAGGAGATACGCAGTATTTT.

This clone was recorded only once. J is TRBJ2-7 and V is TRBV9; D ambiguous. Germline V gene lookup returns CDR1 SGDLS and CDR2 YYNGEE. The CDR3 has 14 residues. V gave up 1 base and J gave up 6 bases, with 14 bases separating them. CDR3 loop: CASSVTDIPREQYF. DNA for the CDR3: TGTGCCAGCAGCGTAACAGACATTCCCCGCGAGCAGTACTTC.

This clone was detected only a few times. This sequence joins TRBV7-9 and TRBJ1-5; D unclear. The V gene lost 1 base and the J gene lost 7 bases, with 8 bases spanning the gap. CDR1 and CDR2 from the germline V gene are SEHNR and FQNEAQ (reference sequence). The CDR3 runs to 13 residues. CDR3 region: CASSLGPGQPQHF. The CDR3 DNA sequence: TGTGCCAGCAGCTTAGGGCCAGGACAGCCCCAGCATTTT.

This clone was seen a few times. The V and J genes are TRBV6-6 and TRBJ1-6, with 10 bases identical to TRBD1. CDR3 size: 15 residues. Per the germline V gene, CDR1 is MNHNY and CDR2 is SVGAGI (reference sequence). Trimming took 6 bases from V and 7 from J; bases not matched to a gene: 6. CDR3 region: CASRGDRGYNSPLHF. The CDR3 nucleotides are TGTGCCAGCAGGGGGGACAGGGGATACAATTCACCCCTCCACTTT.

This chain joins TRBV9 and TRBJ2-3, with 7 bases lining up with TRBD2. In germline, CDR1 is SGDLS, CDR2 YYNGEE. The CDR3 has 20 amino acids. Trimming took 0 bases from V and 1 from J; bases not matched to a gene: 17. CDR3 residues: CASSVGLRGKVKVGTDTQYF. The CDR3, as DNA: TGTGCCAGCAGCGTAGGGTTGCGGGGGAAAGTAAAGGTTGGCACAGATACGCAGTATTTT.

The V gene is TRBV13, the J gene TRBJ1-2; a weak D match, TRBD1 (6 bases). In germline, CDR1 is PRHDT, CDR2 FYEKMQ (reference sequence). Trimming pared 5 bases from V and 4 bases from J, leaving 14 bases between. This CDR3 spans 14 amino acids. In DNA, the CDR3 is TGTGCCAGCAGCGTTGGACAGAGGGGCTATGGCTACACCTTC. Its translation is CASSVGQRGYGYTF. Looking up the rest from reference TRBV13 and TRBJ1-2 gives the full variable domain: AAGVIQSPRHLIKEKRETATLKCYPIPRHDTVYWYQQGPGQDPQFLISFYEKMQSDKGSIPDRFSAQQFSDYHSELNMSSLELGDSALYFCASSVGQRGYGYTFGSGTRLTVV.

V is TRBV25-1 and J is TRBJ1-3; D uncertain. The CDR3 has 14 residues. Germline loops: CDR1 MGHDK, CDR2 SYGVNS. V was pared by 0 bases and J by 2 bases, with 5 bases between. CDR3 amino acids: CASSEYGTGNTIYF. Written as DNA, the CDR3 is TGTGCCAGCAGTGAATACGGTACTGGAAACACCATATATTTT. Combining the CDR3 with reference TRBV25-1 and TRBJ1-3 gives the whole variable domain EADIYQTPRYLVIGTGKKITLECSQTMGHDKMYWYQQDPGMELHLIHYSYGVNSTEKGDLSSESTVSRIRTEHFPLTLESARPSHTSQYLCASSEYGTGNTIYFGEGSWLTVV.